The rows below give T cell receptor beta chains drawn from one sample of a study of cytomegalovirus exposure and HLA in healthy donors. Using immunoSEQ multiplex PCR, the repertoire was profiled, and TCRdb retains in-frame clones only, with some absent. Here the sample table reports roughly 100,000 clones. The sample consisted of PBMCs. Source of these receptors: a man between 35 and 55 years old in good health and CMV-seronegative. The CDR3 runs from the conserved cysteine through the conserved F or W. D genes are given only for firm matches.

j_gene: TRBJ2-1; v_gene: TRBV9; d_gene: TRBD2; CDR3nt: TGTGCCAGCAGCGCCCCGACTAGCGGGAGGATCAATGAGCAGTTCTTC; CDR3aa: CASSAPTSGRINEQFF
j_gene: TRBJ2-7; v_gene: TRBV4-2; d_gene: NA; CDR3nt: TGTGCCAGCAGCCAAGTAGGAGGGATAGACTCCTACGAGCAGTACTTC; CDR3aa: CASSQVGGIDSYEQYF
j_gene: TRBJ2-7; v_gene: TRBV4-1; d_gene: NA; CDR3nt: TGCGCCAGCAGCCAAGAGAACCGCGGAAGCTCCTACGAGCAGTACTTC; CDR3aa: CASSQENRGSSYEQYF
j_gene: TRBJ2-3; v_gene: TRBV5-1; d_gene: NA; CDR3nt: TGCGCCAGCAGGGGTGGACGGCGTAGCGGAATCACAGATACGCAGTATTTT; CDR3aa: CASRGGRRSGITDTQYF
j_gene: TRBJ2-5; v_gene: TRBV27; d_gene: NA; CDR3nt: TGTGCCAGCAGTCCCGCAGGGTTCCAAGAGACCCAGTACTTC; CDR3aa: CASSPAGFQETQYF
j_gene: TRBJ1-3; v_gene: TRBV14; d_gene: NA; CDR3nt: TGTGCCAGCAGCAACCAGGACAGATACTCTGGAAACACCATATATTTT; CDR3aa: CASSNQDRYSGNTIYF
j_gene: TRBJ1-1; v_gene: TRBV2; d_gene: NA; CDR3nt: TGTGCCAGCAGCCTCGAGATTACAGGAAGAGAAGCTTTCTTT; CDR3aa: CASSLEITGREAFF
j_gene: TRBJ1-2; v_gene: TRBV10-1; d_gene: NA; CDR3nt: TGCGCCAGCAGTGAGTCGGCGGATGGCTACACCTTC; CDR3aa: CASSESADGYTF
j_gene: TRBJ2-2; v_gene: TRBV19; d_gene: NA; CDR3nt: TGTGCCAGTAGTATGGAGGGTGGGACCGGGGAGCTGTTTTTT; CDR3aa: CASSMEGGTGELFF
j_gene: TRBJ1-1; v_gene: TRBV6-5; d_gene: NA; CDR3nt: TGTGCCAGCAGTTACGAGACAGGTCAGAACACTGAAGCTTTCTTT; CDR3aa: CASSYETGQNTEAFF
j_gene: TRBJ2-7; v_gene: TRBV7-9; d_gene: TRBD1; CDR3nt: TGTGCCAGCAGCTATGGACAGGGCCGTCTCTCCTACGAGCAGTACTTC; CDR3aa: CASSYGQGRLSYEQYF
j_gene: TRBJ1-2; v_gene: TRBV6-1; d_gene: NA; CDR3nt: TGTGCCAGCAGTGAGACAGAATCTAACTATGGCTACACCTTC; CDR3aa: CASSETESNYGYTF
j_gene: TRBJ1-1; v_gene: TRBV18; d_gene: NA; CDR3nt: TGTGCCAGCTCACCACCGTCTAACACTGAAGCTTTCTTT; CDR3aa: CASSPPSNTEAFF
j_gene: TRBJ2-3; v_gene: TRBV27; d_gene: NA; CDR3nt: TGTGCCAGCAGTAACCGGGACGGGGGAACGCAGTATTTT; CDR3aa: CASSNRDGGTQYF
j_gene: TRBJ1-2; v_gene: TRBV19; d_gene: NA; CDR3nt: TGTGCCAGTAGTTTTATCGCAACGGGATTGAGCTATGGCTACACCTTC; CDR3aa: CASSFIATGLSYGYTF
j_gene: TRBJ2-2; v_gene: TRBV19; d_gene: TRBD2; CDR3nt: TGTGCCAGTAGTATTGTGGGGACTAGGGCCGGGGAGCTGTTTTTT; CDR3aa: CASSIVGTRAGELFF
j_gene: TRBJ2-1; v_gene: TRBV19; d_gene: NA; CDR3nt: TGTGCCAGTAGTGTCGCCGGGACATTAGACAATGAGCAGTTCTTC; CDR3aa: CASSVAGTLDNEQFF
j_gene: TRBJ2-7; v_gene: TRBV5-1; d_gene: NA; CDR3nt: TGCGCCAGCAGCTTAGGGGGTCCCTACGAGCAGTACTTC; CDR3aa: CASSLGGPYEQYF
j_gene: TRBJ1-1; v_gene: TRBV18; d_gene: TRBD1; CDR3nt: TGTGCCAGCTCGTCACAGGGGTCCCTGAACACTGAAGCTTTCTTT; CDR3aa: CASSSQGSLNTEAFF
j_gene: TRBJ1-1; v_gene: TRBV7-9; d_gene: NA; CDR3nt: TGTGCCAGCAGCAAGGAGCCGTTGGGTGAAGCTTTCTTT; CDR3aa: CASSKEPLGEAFF
j_gene: TRBJ1-2; v_gene: TRBV30; d_gene: NA; CDR3nt: TGTGCCTGGAGTGTAATCGGGGGGAATGGCTACACCTTC; CDR3aa: CAWSVIGGNGYTF
j_gene: TRBJ2-3; v_gene: TRBV11-3; d_gene: TRBD2; CDR3nt: TGTGCCAGCAGCTCCTCCTTTGTGCGGGAGGCTGCAGATACGCAGTATTTT; CDR3aa: CASSSSFVREAADTQYF
j_gene: TRBJ2-5; v_gene: TRBV9; d_gene: NA; CDR3nt: TGTGCCAGCAGCGTAGGCGGGGGCCCTCAAGAGACCCAGTACTTC; CDR3aa: CASSVGGGPQETQYF
j_gene: TRBJ2-3; v_gene: TRBV19; d_gene: NA; CDR3nt: TGTGCCAGTAGTATATCCAGGGTACTCGGCACAGATACGCAGTATTTT; CDR3aa: CASSISRVLGTDTQYF
j_gene: TRBJ2-5; v_gene: TRBV5-1; d_gene: NA; CDR3nt: TGCGCCAGCAGCTTGGTTCAGGGTCTTGGTGAGACCCAGTACTTC; CDR3aa: CASSLVQGLGETQYF
j_gene: TRBJ1-6; v_gene: TRBV4-3; d_gene: NA; CDR3nt: TGCGCCAGCAGCCAAGAGAGGGGGTCGAATTCACCCCTCCACTTT; CDR3aa: CASSQERGSNSPLHF
j_gene: TRBJ2-3; v_gene: TRBV29-1; d_gene: TRBD2; CDR3nt: TGCAGCGTTGAATGGGCGGGGGGCCCCACAGATACGCAGTATTTT; CDR3aa: CSVEWAGGPTDTQYF
j_gene: TRBJ2-7; v_gene: TRBV9; d_gene: TRBD2; CDR3nt: TGTGCCAGCAGCGTAGCTAGCGGGAGAGCGCCCTACGAGCAGTACTTC; CDR3aa: CASSVASGRAPYEQYF
j_gene: TRBJ1-1; v_gene: TRBV6-1; d_gene: TRBD1; CDR3nt: TGTGCCAGCAGTGGGGACAGTGGGACCACTGAAGCTTTCTTT; CDR3aa: CASSGDSGTTEAFF